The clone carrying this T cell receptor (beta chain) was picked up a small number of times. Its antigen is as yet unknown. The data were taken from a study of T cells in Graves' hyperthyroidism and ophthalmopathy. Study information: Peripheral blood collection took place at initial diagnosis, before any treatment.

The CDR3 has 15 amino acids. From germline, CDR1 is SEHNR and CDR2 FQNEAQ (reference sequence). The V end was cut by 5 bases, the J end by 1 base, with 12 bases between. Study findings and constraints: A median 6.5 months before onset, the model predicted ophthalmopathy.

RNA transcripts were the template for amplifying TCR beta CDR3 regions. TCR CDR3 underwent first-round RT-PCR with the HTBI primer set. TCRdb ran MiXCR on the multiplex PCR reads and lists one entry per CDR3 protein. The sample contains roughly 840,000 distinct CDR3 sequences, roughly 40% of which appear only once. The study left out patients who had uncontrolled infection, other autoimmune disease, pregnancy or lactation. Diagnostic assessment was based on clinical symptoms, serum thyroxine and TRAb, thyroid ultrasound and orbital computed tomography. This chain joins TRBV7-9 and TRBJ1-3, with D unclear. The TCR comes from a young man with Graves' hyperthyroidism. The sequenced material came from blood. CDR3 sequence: CASSPFLQSGNTIYF. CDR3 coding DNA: TGTGCCAGCAGCCCATTTTTACAGTCTGGAAACACCATATATTTT.